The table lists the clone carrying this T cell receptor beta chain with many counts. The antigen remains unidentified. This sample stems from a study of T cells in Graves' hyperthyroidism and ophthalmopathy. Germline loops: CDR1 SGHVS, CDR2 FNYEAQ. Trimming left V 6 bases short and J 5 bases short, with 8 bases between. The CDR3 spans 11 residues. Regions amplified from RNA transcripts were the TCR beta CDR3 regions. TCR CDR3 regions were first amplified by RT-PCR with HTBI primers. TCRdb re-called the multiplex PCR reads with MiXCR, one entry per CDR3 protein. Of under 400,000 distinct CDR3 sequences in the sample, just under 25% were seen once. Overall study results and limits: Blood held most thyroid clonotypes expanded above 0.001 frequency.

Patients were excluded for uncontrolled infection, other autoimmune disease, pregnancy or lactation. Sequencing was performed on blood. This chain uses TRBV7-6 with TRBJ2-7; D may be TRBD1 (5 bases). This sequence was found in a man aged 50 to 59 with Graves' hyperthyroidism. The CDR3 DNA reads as TGTGCCAGCAGTAGGGGTCACGAGCAGTACTTC. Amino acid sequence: CASSRGHEQYF. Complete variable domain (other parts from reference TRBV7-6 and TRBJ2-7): GAGVSQSPRYKVTKRGQDVALRCDPISGHVSLYWYRQALGQGPEFLTYFNYEAQQDKSGLPNDRFSAERPEGSISTLTIQRTEQRDSAMYRCASSRGHEQYFGPGTRLTVT.